This entry describes one T cell receptor beta chain. Library preparation (for TCRbeta) was performed with unique molecular identifiers. TCRdb processed the PCR reads anew with MiXCR; each CDR3 protein has one entry. The sample holds about 640,000 distinct CDR3 sequences; approximately 13% are singletons and the top ten take approximately 2.1%. These data belong to a study of T-cell reconstitution after alpha-beta-depleted transplantation in children. There are 16 residues in the CDR3. The germline gives CDR1 MDHEN, CDR2 SYDVKM. Trimming stripped 2 bases from V and 2 bases from J, with 14 bases between.

Sequenced here: PBMCs, mostly from graft donor cells, sampled 360 days after TCRalphabeta/CD19-depleted stem cell transplant. This receptor was identified in a male patient aged 10-17 years who had a stem cell transplant for acute myeloid leukemia, so the T cells may come from the graft donor. The chain joins TRBV28 to TRBJ2-3; a weak D match, TRBD2 (6 bases). The DNA of the CDR3 is TGTGCCAGCAGTTTAATCTCGCGGGACTTCACAGATACGCAGTATTTT. This encodes CASSLISRDFTDTQYF. The full variable domain, its missing parts supplied by reference TRBV28 and TRBJ2-3, is DVKVTQSSRYLVKRTGEKVFLECVQDMDHENMFWYRQDPGLGLRLIYFSYDVKMKEKGDIPEGYSVSREKKERFSLILESASTNQTSMYLCASSLISRDFTDTQYFGPGTRLTVL.